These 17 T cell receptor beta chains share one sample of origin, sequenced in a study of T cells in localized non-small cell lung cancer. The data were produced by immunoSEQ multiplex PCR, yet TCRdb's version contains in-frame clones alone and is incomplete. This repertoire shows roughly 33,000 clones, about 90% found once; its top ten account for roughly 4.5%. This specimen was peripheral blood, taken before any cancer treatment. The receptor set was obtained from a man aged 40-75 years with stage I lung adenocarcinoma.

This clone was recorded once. CDR3: CASSGITGTEAFF. Written as DNA, the CDR3 is TGTGCCAGCAGCGGAATTACCGGGACAGAAGCTTTCTTT. The chain joins TRBV9 to TRBJ1-1, with D possibly TRBD1 on 6 matching bases. The CDR3 length is 13 residues. Germline V lookup: CDR1 SGDLS, CDR2 YYNGEE. Trimming removed 3 bases from V and 8 bases from J, with 14 bases in between. Full variable domain (rest looked up from reference TRBV9 and TRBJ1-1): DSGVTQTPKHLITATGQRVTLRCSPRSGDLSVYWYQQSLDQGLQFLIQYYNGEERAKGNILERFSAQQFPDLHSELNLSSLELGDSALYFCASSGITGTEAFFGQGTRLTVV.

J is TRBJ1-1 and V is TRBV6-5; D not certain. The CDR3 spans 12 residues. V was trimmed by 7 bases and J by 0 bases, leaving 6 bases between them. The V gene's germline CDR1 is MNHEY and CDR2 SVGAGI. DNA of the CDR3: TGTGCCAGCACCGGAATGAACACTGAAGCTTTCTTT. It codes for CASTGMNTEAFF.

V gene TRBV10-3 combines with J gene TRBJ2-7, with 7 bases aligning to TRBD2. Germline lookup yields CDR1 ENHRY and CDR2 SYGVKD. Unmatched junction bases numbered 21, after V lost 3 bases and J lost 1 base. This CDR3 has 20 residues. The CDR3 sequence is CAISDPGLVGGAMGSYEQYF. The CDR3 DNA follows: TGTGCCATCAGTGACCCCGGACTAGTGGGGGGAGCTATGGGGTCCTACGAGCAGTACTTC.

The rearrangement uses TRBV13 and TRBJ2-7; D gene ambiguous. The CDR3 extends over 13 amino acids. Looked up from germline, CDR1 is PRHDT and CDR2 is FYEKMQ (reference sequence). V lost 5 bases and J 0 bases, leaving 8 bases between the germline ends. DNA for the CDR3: TGTGCCAGCAGCCTTCTGGGCTCCTACGAGCAGTACTTC. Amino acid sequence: CASSLLGSYEQYF.

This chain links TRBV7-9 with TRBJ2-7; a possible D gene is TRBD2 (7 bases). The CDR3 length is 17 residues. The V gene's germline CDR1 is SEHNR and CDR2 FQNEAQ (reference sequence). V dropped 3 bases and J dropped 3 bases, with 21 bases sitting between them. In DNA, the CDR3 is TGTGCCAGCAGCTTCCGAGGGGGGGACAACCTCTTCTACGAGCAGTACTTC. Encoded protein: CASSFRGGDNLFYEQYF.

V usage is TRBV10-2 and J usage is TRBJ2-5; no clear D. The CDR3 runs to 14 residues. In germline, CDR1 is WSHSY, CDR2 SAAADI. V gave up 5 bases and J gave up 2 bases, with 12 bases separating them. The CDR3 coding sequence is TGCGCCAGCAGTTTCCGTGGACGTCAAGAGACCCAGTACTTC. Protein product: CASSFRGRQETQYF.

CDR3 in amino acids: CASSWDGGMNTEAFF. As DNA, the CDR3 is TGTGCCAGCAGTTGGGATGGGGGGATGAACACTGAAGCTTTCTTT. The chain combines TRBV6-5 with TRBJ1-1; D possibly corresponds to TRBD1 (5 bases). CDR1 is MNHEY and CDR2 is SVGAGI in the germline V gene. The CDR3 sequence is 15 residues long. V lost 4 bases and J 0 bases, leaving 12 bases between the germline ends.

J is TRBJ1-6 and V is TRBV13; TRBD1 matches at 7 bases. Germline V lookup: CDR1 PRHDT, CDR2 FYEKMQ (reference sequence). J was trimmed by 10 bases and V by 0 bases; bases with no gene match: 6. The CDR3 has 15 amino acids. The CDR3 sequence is CASSLGQGIMSPLHF. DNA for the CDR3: TGTGCCAGCAGCTTAGGACAGGGGATAATGTCACCCCTCCACTTT.

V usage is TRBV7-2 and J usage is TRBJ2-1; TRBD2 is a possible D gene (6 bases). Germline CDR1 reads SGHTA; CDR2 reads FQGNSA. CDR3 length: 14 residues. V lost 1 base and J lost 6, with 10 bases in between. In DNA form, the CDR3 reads TGTGCCAGCAGCTTAGGGGGGGTGGCCAATGAGCAGTTCTTC. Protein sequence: CASSLGGVANEQFF.

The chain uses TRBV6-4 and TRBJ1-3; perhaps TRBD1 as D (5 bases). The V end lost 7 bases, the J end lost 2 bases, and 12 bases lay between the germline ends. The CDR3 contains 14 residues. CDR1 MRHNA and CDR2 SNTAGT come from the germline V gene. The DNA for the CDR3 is TGTGCCAGCAATACAGGAACCCCTGGAAACACCATATATTTT. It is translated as CASNTGTPGNTIYF.

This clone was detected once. This chain's CDR3 is CASSLNPGVAAFF. The CDR3 nucleotides are TGTGCCAGCAGCTTAAACCCAGGGGTCGCAGCTTTCTTT. The chain recombines TRBV11-2 with TRBJ1-1; a possible D gene is TRBD1 (6 bases). This CDR3 contains 13 residues. V was trimmed by 2 bases and J by 10 bases, leaving 14 bases between them. Germline-derived CDR1 and CDR2 are SGHAT and FQNNGV.

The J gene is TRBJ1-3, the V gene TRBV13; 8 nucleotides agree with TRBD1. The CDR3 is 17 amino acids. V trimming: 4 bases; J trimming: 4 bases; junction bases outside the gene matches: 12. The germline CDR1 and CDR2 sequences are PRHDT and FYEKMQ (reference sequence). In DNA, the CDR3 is TGTGCCAGCAGCTCGGGTCCAGGGGGCGCGAGGGGAAACACCATATATTTT. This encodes CASSSGPGGARGNTIYF. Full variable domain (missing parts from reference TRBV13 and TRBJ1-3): AAGVIQSPRHLIKEKRETATLKCYPIPRHDTVYWYQQGPGQDPQFLISFYEKMQSDKGSIPDRFSAQQFSDYHSELNMSSLELGDSALYFCASSSGPGGARGNTIYFGEGSWLTVV.

The CDR3 loop is CASSYSLTGLGYTF. CDR3 in DNA: TGTGCCAGCAGTTACTCTCTGACAGGGCTTGGCTACACCTTC. The chain links TRBV6-6 to TRBJ1-2; the match to TRBD1 covers 7 bases. Trimming cost V 0 bases and J 7 bases; bases outside gene matches: 5. Germline V lookup: CDR1 MNHNY, CDR2 SVGAGI (reference sequence). The CDR3 runs to 14 residues.

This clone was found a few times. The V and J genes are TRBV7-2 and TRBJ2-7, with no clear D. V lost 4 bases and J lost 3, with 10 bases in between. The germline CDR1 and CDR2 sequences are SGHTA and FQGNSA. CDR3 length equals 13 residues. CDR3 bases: TGTGCCAGCAGCTCCAGAGTCCTCTACGAGCAGTACTTC. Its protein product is CASSSRVLYEQYF.

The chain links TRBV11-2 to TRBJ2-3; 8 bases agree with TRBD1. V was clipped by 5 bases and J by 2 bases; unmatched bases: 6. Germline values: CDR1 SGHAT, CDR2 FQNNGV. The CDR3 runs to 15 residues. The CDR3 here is CASSPSGGFTDTQYF. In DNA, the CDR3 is TGTGCCAGCAGCCCCTCAGGGGGCTTCACAGATACGCAGTATTTT. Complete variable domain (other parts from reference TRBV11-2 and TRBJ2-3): EAGVAQSPRYKIIEKRQSVAFWCNPISGHATLYWYQQILGQGPKLLIQFQNNGVVDDSQLPKDRFSAERLKGVDSTLKIQPAKLEDSAVYLCASSPSGGFTDTQYFGPGTRLTVL.

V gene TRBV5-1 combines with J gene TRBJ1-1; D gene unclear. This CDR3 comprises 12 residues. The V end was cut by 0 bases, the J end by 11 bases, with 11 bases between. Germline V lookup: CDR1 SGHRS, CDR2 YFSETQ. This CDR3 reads CASSLAFSRAFF. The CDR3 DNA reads TGCGCCAGCAGCTTGGCGTTCTCTCGGGCTTTCTTT.

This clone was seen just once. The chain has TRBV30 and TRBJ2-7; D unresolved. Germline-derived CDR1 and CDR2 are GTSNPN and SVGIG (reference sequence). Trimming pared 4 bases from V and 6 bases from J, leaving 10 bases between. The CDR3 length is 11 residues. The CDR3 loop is CAWMRLGEQYF. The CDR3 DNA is TGTGCCTGGATGAGACTCGGCGAGCAGTACTTC.